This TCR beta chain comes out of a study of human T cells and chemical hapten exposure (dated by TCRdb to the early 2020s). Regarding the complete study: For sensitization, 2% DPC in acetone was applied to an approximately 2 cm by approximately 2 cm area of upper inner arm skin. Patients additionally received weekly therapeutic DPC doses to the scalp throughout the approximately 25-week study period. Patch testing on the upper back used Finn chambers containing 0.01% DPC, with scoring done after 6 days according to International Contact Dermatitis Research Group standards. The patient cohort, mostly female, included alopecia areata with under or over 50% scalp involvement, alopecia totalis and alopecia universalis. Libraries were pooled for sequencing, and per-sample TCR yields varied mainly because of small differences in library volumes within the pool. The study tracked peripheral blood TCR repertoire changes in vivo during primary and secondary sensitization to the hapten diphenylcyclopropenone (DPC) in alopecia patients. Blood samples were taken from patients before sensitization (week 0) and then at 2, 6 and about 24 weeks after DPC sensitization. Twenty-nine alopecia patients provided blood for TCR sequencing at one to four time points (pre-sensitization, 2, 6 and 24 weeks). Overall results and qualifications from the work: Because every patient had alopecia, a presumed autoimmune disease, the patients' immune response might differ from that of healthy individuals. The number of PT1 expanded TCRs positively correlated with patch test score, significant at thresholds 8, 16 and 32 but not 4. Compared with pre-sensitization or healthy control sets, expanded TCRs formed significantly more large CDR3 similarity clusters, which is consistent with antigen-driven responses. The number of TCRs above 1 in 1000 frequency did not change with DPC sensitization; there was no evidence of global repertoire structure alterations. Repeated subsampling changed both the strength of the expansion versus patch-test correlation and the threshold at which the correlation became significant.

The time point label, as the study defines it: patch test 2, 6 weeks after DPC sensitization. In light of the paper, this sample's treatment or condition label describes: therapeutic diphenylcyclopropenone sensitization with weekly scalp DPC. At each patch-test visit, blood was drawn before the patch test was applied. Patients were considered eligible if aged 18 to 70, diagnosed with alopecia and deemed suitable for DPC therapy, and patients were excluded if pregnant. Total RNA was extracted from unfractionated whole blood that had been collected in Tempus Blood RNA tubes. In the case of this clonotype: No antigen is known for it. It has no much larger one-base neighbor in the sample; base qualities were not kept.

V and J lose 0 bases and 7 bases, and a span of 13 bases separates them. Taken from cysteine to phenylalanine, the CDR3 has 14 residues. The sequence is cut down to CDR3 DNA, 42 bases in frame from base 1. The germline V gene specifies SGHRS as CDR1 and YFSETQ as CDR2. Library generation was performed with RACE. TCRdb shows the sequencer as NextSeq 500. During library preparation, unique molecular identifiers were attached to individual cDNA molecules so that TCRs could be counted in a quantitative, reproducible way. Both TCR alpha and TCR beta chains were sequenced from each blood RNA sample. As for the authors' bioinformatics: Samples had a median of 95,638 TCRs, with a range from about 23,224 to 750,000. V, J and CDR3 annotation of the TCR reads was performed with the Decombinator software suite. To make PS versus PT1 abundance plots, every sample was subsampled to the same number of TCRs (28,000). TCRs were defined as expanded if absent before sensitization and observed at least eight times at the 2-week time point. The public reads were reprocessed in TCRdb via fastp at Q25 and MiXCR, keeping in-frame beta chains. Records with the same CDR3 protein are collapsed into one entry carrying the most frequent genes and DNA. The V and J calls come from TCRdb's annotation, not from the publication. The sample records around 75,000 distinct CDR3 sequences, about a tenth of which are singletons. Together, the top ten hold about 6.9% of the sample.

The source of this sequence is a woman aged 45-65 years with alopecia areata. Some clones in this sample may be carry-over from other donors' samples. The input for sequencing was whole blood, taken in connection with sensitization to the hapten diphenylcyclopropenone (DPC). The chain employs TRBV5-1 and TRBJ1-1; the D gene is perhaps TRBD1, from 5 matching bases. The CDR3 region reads CASSLEAGRNEAFF. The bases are TGCGCCAGCAGCTTGGAGGCAGGGCGGAATGAAGCTTTCTTT. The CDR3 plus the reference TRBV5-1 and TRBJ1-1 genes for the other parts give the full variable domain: KAGVTQTPRYLIKTRGQQVTLSCSPISGHRSVSWYQQTPGQGLQFLFEYFSETQRNKGNFPGRFSGRQFSNSRSEMNVSTLELGDSALYLCASSLEAGRNEAFFGQGTRLTVV.